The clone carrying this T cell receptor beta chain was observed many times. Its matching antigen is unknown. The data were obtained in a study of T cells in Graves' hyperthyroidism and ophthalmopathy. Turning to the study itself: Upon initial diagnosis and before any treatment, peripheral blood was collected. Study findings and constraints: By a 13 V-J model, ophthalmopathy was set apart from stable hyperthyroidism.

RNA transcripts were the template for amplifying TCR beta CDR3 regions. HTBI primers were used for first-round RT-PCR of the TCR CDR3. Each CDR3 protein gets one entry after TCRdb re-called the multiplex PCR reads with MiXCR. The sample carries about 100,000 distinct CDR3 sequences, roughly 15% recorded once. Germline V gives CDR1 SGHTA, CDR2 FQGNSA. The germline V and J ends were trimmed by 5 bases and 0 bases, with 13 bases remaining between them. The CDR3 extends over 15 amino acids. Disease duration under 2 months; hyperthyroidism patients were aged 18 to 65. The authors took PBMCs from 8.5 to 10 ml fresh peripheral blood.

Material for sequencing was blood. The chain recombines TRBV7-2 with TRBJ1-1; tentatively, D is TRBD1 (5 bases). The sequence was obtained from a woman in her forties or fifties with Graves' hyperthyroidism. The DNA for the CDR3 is TGTGCCAGCAGCCGAGACAGTATTTTGAACACTGAAGCTTTCTTT. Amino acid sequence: CASSRDSILNTEAFF.